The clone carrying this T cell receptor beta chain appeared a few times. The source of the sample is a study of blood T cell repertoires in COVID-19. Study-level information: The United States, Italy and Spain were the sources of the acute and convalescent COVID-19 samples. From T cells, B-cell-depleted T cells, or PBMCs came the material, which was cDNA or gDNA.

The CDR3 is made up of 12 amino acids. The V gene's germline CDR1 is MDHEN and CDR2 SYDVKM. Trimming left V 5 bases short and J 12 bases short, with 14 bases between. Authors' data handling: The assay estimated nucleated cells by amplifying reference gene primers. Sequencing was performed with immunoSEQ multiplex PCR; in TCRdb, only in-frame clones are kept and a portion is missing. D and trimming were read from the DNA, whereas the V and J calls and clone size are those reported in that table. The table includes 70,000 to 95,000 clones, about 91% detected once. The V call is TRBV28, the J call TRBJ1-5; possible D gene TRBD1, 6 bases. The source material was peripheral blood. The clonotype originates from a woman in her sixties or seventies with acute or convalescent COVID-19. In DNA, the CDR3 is TGTGCCAGCAGTCCAAGACAGGATAGCCAGCATTTT. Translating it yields CASSPRQDSQHF. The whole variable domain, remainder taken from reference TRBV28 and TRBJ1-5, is DVKVTQSSRYLVKRTGEKVFLECVQDMDHENMFWYRQDPGLGLRLIYFSYDVKMKEKGDIPEGYSVSREKKERFSLILESASTNQTSMYLCASSPRQDSQHFGDGTRLSIL.